Reported below is one T cell receptor beta chain. There are many counts of this clonotype. Its antigen is currently not known. No base quality information exists; no much larger clone differs at one position. In the paper's terms, the treatment or condition label means: live attenuated yellow fever vaccine strain. PBMCs were isolated from peripheral blood using a standard Ficoll-Paque protocol. Dynabeads CD4 and CD8 positive selection kits were used to isolate CD4 and CD8 T-cell fractions. RNA was extracted with TriZol from bulk PBMCs, CD4 and CD8 fractions, and dextramer-positive and dextramer-negative fractions. The run used an Illumina NovaSeq 6000. TCR cDNA was made using 5'RACE template switching, a step that added a universal primer site and unique molecular identifiers. Priming of cDNA synthesis was performed from both the TCR alpha and TCR beta constant segments. Library amplification involved two PCR steps, and the second step added sample barcodes and sequencing adapters. Libraries were sequenced on Illumina HiSeq 2500 (2x100 bp) or NovaSeq (2x150 bp). In the source study's methods: Reads were demultiplexed and collapsed into UMI consensus sequences with MIGEC, and V(D)J alignment was performed with MiXCR. Vaccine-responding clonotypes were defined with edgeR using replicate PBMC samples, requiring FDR below 0.01 and a log2 fold change above 5 up to day 15. Each bulk clonotype was labeled CD4 or CD8 based on which sequenced repertoire, CD4 or CD8, contained the clonotype at higher abundance. TCRdb cleaned the public reads at Q25 with fastp, built clones with MiXCR and kept in-frame beta chains. Identical CDR3 proteins give one entry, which carries the most common genes and DNA. What appears here as the V and J calls and clone size reflects TCRdb's work, not the paper's. Within this sample are approximately 260,000 distinct CDR3 sequences, with about 5.2% of them counted one time only. Roughly 3.5% of the sample comes from the top ten.

This sample stems from a study of T cells after yellow fever vaccination (dated by TCRdb to about 2019). Background for the entire study: The SMART-Seq v4 Ultra Low Input RNA kit was used to prepare libraries from fractions with low cell numbers. Bulk TCR alpha and beta repertoires were sequenced longitudinally to track T-cell clones before and after primary and booster YFV17D yellow fever vaccination. Two healthy male donors, one aged 18 to 29 and one aged 30 to 40 years, made up the cohort. Bulk PBMC replicates and cell subsets were isolated from blood drawn at multiple timepoints before and after both primary and secondary immunization. Overall results and qualifications from the work: A small fraction of clonotypes showed up in both the CD4 and CD8 compartments, probably as a result of convergent recombination. FACS-sorted repertoires could contain abundant contaminating clonotypes from the bulk population, so computational filtering was required. Most clones expanded after primary vaccination were re-detected after the booster (around 96% of CD4 and 88% of CD8), suggesting broad memory maintenance. Because only a couple of donors were included in the study, the extent to which the findings can be generalized is limited. The secondary T-cell response was found to be weaker but faster than the primary response, with a peak reached on day 5 rather than on day 15.

The CDR3 holds 12 amino acids from the cysteine to the phenylalanine. The CDR3 DNA has 36 bases and is translated from base 1. Based on the germline V gene (reference sequence), the CDR1 and CDR2 sequences are LGHDT and YNNKEL. V was cut back by 4 bases and J by 7 bases, leaving a gap of 8 bases between them. This TCR derives from a young man who received the YFV17D yellow fever vaccine. Recombination connected TRBV3-1 to TRBJ1-5; no confident D gene assignment can be made. The material was CD4+ T cells sorted from PBMCs, obtained on the day of the yellow fever booster vaccination. The DNA reads as follows: TGTGCCAGCAGCCTTCTCGGCCAGCCCCAGCATTTT. This yields the protein CASSLLGQPQHF. The reference TRBV3-1 and TRBJ1-5 proteins fill in what lies around the CDR3, so the full variable domain reads DTAVSQTPKYLVTQMGNDKSIKCEQNLGHDTMYWYKQDSKKFLKIMFSYNNKELIINETVPNRFSPKSPDKAHLNLHINSLELGDSAVYFCASSLLGQPQHFGDGTRLSIL.